The 8 T cell receptor beta chains below all came from one sample that was sequenced in a study of Graves' ophthalmopathy and Graves' hyperthyroidism. Amplified TCR beta CDR3 regions were obtained using RNA transcripts as template. In the first round, RT-PCR was carried out with HTBI primers, and a multiplex PCR formed the second round. TCRdb reprocessed the multiplex PCR reads via MiXCR and lists one record per CDR3 protein. The table records about 210,000 distinct CDR3 sequences, approximately 28% of them present only once. The sequencing input was peripheral blood. These receptors were obtained from a man aged 45-65 years with Graves' ophthalmopathy.

Ten or more counts support this clonotype. J is TRBJ1-6 and V is TRBV6-1; no definite D call. CDR1 and CDR2 from the germline V gene are MNHNS and SASEGT. V was trimmed by 6 bases and J by 7 bases, leaving 10 bases between them. CDR3 length: 13 residues. In DNA form, the CDR3 reads TGTGCCAGCAGGAAGGTGGGGAATTCACCCCTCCACTTT. It encodes CASRKVGNSPLHF.

This clonotype was recorded many times. The V and J genes are TRBV12-3 or TRBV12-4 and TRBJ2-7, with TRBD1 matching 8 bases. The CDR3 is 13 amino acids. V was pared by 5 bases and J by 0 bases, with 0 bases of the junction left unmatched. The CDR3 reads CASSTGGSYEQYF. The CDR3 DNA follows: TGTGCCAGCAGTACAGGGGGCTCCTACGAGCAGTACTTC.

This clonotype was picked up many times. V is TRBV20-1 and J is TRBJ1-1, with unresolved D. There are 10 residues in the CDR3. Per germline, CDR1 DFQATT and CDR2 SNEGSKA (reference sequence). This chain's CDR3 is CSAENTEAFF. The CDR3 DNA is TGCAGCGCAGAGAACACTGAAGCTTTCTTT.

This clonotype was detected ten times or more. This chain connects TRBV6-2 or TRBV6-3 to TRBJ2-7; D ambiguous. The V gene lost 6 bases and the J gene lost 1 base, with 16 bases spanning the gap. Germline CDR1 and CDR2: MNHEY and SVGEGT. The CDR3 has 15 residues. The CDR3 DNA reads TGTGCCAGCAGGTCTACACAGATCCTATCCTACGAGCAGTACTTC. As protein: CASRSTQILSYEQYF.

This clonotype was detected ten times or more. V gene TRBV12-3 or TRBV12-4 combines with J gene TRBJ1-5, with D unresolved. This CDR3 has 14 residues. Trimming shortened V by 0 bases and J by 7 bases, and 10 bases separated the two germline ends. CDR3 protein: CASSLARVYQPQHF. CDR3 in DNA: TGTGCCAGCAGTTTAGCGAGAGTTTACCAGCCCCAGCATTTT.

V and J are TRBV6-2 or TRBV6-3 and TRBJ2-5, with 14 bases lining up with TRBD2. Germline CDR1 MNHEY, CDR2 SVGEGT. Losses at the gene ends were 6 bases for V and 5 bases for J; bases not matched to a gene: 11. The CDR3 spans 17 residues. The CDR3 region is CASSRGTSGSSGETQYF. CDR3 bases: TGTGCCAGCAGCCGTGGGACTAGCGGGAGTTCCGGGGAGACCCAGTACTTC.

J is TRBJ1-1 and V is TRBV7-3; D not resolved. V shed 1 base and J shed 3 bases, with 6 bases lying between them. CDR1 and CDR2 (germline): SGHTA, FQGTGA. The length of the CDR3 is 13 residues. CDR3 DNA sequence: TGTGCCAGCAGCTTAAATCCGGACACTGAAGCTTTCTTT. Its protein product is CASSLNPDTEAFF.

As regards this clonotype: With a much larger clone just one base away, this may be a read error. The J gene is TRBJ2-6, the V gene TRBV28, with D possibly matching TRBD1 (5 bases). V lost 1 base and J 0 bases, leaving 16 bases between the germline ends. This CDR3 region has 19 residues. Germline CDR1 MDHEN, CDR2 SYDVKM. The CDR3, as DNA: TGTGCCAGCAGTTTATCTCCGAGACAGAGCTCCTCTGGGGCCAACGTCCTGACTTTC. Translating it yields CASSLSPRQSSSGANVLTF.